This T cell receptor (beta chain) emerged from a study of T cells in Graves' hyperthyroidism and ophthalmopathy. Study results and limitations: Ophthalmopathy, as predicted by the model, came a median around 6.7 months after the prediction. From stable hyperthyroidism, ophthalmopathy was set apart by a 13 V-J model. Expanded thyroid clonotypes (above 0.001) were mostly also found in blood.

This clonotype occurred many times. Its antigen is unidentified. The PBMCs were taken from around 10 ml of fresh peripheral blood. Regions amplified from RNA transcripts were the TCR beta CDR3 regions. TCR CDR3 regions were first amplified by RT-PCR with HTBI primers. TCRdb analysed the multiplex PCR reads with MiXCR anew, one entry per CDR3 protein. Of about 570,000 distinct CDR3 sequences in the sample, 14% are singletons; the top ten hold about 15%. The sequence came from a middle-aged woman with Graves' hyperthyroidism. Sample: blood.

CDR3 nucleotides: TGTGCCTGGAGTGTCTTGGGGAACGAGCAGTACTTC. This sequence encodes CAWSVLGNEQYF. The chain recombines TRBV30 with TRBJ2-7; D is undetermined. The CDR3 is 12 amino acids. CDR1 is GTSNPN and CDR2 is SVGIG in the germline V gene (reference sequence). The germline V and J ends were trimmed by 0 bases and 5 bases, with 8 bases remaining between them.